The clone carrying this TCR beta chain was counted ten times or more. The source of the sample is a study of identical twins. The CDR3 extends over 14 amino acids. Trimming removed 2 bases at V and 4 bases at J, with 11 bases between. TCRdb re-derived calls from the 5' RACE reads in MiXCR, one entry per CDR3 protein. The sample shows nearly 650,000 distinct CDR3 sequences, 7.1% of them seen only once. The data also belong to a second study, concerning yellow fever vaccine responses in identical twins.

This receptor was obtained from a woman under 30 in good health. The material sequenced was PBMCs. This rearrangement joins TRBV12-3 or TRBV12-4 to TRBJ1-2; D is perhaps TRBD1 (6 bases). The CDR3: CASSLPGAGYGYTF. In DNA, the CDR3 is TGTGCCAGCAGTTTACCAGGGGCCGGCTATGGCTACACCTTC.